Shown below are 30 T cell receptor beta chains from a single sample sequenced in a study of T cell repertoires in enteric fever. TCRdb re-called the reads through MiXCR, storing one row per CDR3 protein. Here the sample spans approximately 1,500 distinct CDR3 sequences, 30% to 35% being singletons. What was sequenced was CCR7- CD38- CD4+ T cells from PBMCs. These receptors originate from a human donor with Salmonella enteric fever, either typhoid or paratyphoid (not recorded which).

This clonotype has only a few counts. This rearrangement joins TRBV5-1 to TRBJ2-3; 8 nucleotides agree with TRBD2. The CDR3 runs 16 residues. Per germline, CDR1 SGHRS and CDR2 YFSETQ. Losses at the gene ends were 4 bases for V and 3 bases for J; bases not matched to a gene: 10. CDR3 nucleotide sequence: TGCGCCAGCAGCGCGGGACTAGTCGTTTCGACAGATACGCAGTATTTT. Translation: CASSAGLVVSTDTQYF. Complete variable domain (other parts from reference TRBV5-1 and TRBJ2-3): KAGVTQTPRYLIKTRGQQVTLSCSPISGHRSVSWYQQTPGQGLQFLFEYFSETQRNKGNFPGRFSGRQFSNSRSEMNVSTLELGDSALYLCASSAGLVVSTDTQYFGPGTRLTVL.

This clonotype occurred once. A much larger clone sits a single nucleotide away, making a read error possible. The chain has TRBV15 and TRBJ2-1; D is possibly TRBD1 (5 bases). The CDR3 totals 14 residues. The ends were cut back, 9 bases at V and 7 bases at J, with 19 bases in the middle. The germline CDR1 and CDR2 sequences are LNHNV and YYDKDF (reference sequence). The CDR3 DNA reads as TGTGCCACGGCTCGGGTCAGGGTGACGAATGAGCAGTTCTTC. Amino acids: CATARVRVTNEQFF.

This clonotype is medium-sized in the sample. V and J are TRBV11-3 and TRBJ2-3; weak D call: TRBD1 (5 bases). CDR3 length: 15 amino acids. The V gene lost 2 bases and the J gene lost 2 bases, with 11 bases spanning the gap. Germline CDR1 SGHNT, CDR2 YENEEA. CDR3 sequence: CASSLSAGNTDTQYF. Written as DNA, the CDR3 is TGTGCCAGCAGCTTATCGGCAGGGAACACAGATACGCAGTATTTT. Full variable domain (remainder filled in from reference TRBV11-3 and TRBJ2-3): EAGVVQSPRYKIIEKKQPVAFWCNPISGHNTLYWYLQNLGQGPELLIRYENEEAVDDSQLPKDRFSAERLKGVDSTLKIQPAELGDSAVYLCASSLSAGNTDTQYFGPGTRLTVL.

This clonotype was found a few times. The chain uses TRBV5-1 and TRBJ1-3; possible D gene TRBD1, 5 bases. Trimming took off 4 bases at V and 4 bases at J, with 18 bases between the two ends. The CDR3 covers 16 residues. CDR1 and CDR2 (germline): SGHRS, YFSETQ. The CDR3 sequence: CASSLSTPGQGNTIYF. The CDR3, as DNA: TGCGCCAGCAGCCTGTCAACCCCGGGGCAGGGAAACACCATATATTTT.

CDR3 DNA: TGTGCCATCAGGGTAGCGGAGTACAATGAGCAGTTCTTC. It encodes CAIRVAEYNEQFF. The chain uses TRBV10-3 and TRBJ2-1; D might be TRBD2 (6 bases). This CDR3 spans 13 amino acids. V was cut by 6 bases and J by 4 bases, with 10 bases left in between. The germline V gene encodes CDR1 ENHRY and CDR2 SYGVKD.

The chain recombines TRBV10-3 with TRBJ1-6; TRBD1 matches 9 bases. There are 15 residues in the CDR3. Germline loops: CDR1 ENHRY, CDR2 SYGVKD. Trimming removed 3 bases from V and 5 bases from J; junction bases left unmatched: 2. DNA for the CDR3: TGTGCCATCAGTGACGGACAGGGGAATAATTCACCCCTCCACTTT. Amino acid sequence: CAISDGQGNNSPLHF.

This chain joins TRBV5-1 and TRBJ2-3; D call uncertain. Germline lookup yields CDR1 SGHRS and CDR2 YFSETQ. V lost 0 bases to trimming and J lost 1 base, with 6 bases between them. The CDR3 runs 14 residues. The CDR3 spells CASSLGSGTDTQYF. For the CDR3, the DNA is TGCGCCAGCAGCTTGGGGTCAGGCACAGATACGCAGTATTTT.

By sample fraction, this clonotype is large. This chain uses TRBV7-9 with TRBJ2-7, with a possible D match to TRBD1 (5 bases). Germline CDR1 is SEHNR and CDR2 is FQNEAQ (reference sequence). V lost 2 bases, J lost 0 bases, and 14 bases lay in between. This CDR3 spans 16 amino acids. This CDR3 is CASSLPWTTDSYEQYF. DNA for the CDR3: TGTGCCAGCAGCTTACCCTGGACAACAGACTCCTACGAGCAGTACTTC.

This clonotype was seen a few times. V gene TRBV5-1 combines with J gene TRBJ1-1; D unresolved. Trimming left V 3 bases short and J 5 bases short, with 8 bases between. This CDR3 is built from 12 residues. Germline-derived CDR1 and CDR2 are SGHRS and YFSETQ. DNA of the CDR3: TGCGCCAGCAGCTGGGGAGGGACTGAAGCTTTCTTT. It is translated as CASSWGGTEAFF.

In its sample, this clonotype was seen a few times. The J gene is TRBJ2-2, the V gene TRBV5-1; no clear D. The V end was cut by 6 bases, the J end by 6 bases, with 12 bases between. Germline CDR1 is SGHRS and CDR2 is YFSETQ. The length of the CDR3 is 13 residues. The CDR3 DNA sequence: TGCGCCAGCACAACCGAAGGTCCCGGGGAGCTGTTTTTT. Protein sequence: CASTTEGPGELFF.

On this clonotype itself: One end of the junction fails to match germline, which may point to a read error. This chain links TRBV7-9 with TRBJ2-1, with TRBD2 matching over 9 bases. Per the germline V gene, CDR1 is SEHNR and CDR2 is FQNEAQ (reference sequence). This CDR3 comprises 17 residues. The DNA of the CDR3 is TGTGTCAGCAGCTTAGCCCTCGCGGGGGGGGCCTACAATGAGCAGTTCTTC. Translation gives CVSSLALAGGAYNEQFF.

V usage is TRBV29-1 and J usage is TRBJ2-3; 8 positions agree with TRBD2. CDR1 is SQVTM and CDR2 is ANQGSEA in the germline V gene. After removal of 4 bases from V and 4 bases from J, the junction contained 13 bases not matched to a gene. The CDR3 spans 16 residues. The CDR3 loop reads CSVAREREKNADTQYF. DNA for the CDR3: TGCAGCGTTGCACGTGAGCGGGAGAAGAATGCAGATACGCAGTATTTT.

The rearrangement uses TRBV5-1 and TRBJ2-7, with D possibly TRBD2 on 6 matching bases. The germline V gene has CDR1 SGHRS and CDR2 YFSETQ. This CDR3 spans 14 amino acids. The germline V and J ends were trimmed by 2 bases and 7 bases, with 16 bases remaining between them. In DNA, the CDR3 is TGCGCCAGCAGCTTTGAGGGAGGTCTTCGGGAGCAGTACTTC. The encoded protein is CASSFEGGLREQYF.

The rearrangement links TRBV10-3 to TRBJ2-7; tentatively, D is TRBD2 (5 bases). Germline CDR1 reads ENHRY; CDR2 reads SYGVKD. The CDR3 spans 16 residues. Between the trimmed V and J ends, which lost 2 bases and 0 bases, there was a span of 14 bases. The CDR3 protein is CAISEQTGYYSYEQYF. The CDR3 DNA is TGTGCCATCAGTGAGCAGACGGGATACTACTCCTACGAGCAGTACTTC.

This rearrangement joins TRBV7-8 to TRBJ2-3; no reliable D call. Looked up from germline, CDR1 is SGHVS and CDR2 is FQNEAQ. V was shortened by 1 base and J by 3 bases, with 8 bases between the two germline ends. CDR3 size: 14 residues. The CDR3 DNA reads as TGTGCCAGCAGCTTAGTAGAGACAACAGATACGCAGTATTTT. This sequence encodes CASSLVETTDTQYF. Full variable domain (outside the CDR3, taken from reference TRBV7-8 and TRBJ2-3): GAGVSQSPRYKVAKRGQDVALRCDPISGHVSLFWYQQALGQGPEFLTYFQNEAQLDKSGLPSDRFFAERPEGSVSTLKIQRTQQEDSAVYLCASSLVETTDTQYFGPGTRLTVL.

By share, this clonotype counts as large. CDR3: CASSPLGGGLFTEAFF. CDR3 DNA: TGTGCCAGCAGCCCCTTAGGGGGAGGATTATTCACTGAAGCTTTCTTT. The chain has TRBV7-7 and TRBJ1-1, with D possibly TRBD1 on 6 matching bases. Trimming removed 5 bases at V and 4 bases at J, with 20 bases between. CDR3 size: 16 residues. Germline CDR1 is SSHAT and CDR2 is FNYEAQ (reference sequence).

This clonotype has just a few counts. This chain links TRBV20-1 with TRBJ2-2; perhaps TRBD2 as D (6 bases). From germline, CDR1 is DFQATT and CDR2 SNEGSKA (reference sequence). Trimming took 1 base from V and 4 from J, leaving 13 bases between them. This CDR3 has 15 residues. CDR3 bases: TGCAGTGCTAGAGGTGGCGGGATGTTCACCGGGGAGCTGTTTTTT. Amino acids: CSARGGGMFTGELFF.

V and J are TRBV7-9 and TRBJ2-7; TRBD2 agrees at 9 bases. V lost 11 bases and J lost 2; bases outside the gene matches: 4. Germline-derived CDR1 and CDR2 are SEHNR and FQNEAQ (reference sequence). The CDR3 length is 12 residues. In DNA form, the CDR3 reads TGTGCCGGCTCTAGCGGGACCTACGAGCAGTACTTC. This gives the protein CAGSSGTYEQYF. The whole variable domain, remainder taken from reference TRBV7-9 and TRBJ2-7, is DTGVSQNPRHKITKRGQNVTFRCDPISEHNRLYWYRQTLGQGPEFLTYFQNEAQLEKSRLLSDRFSAERPKGSFSTLEIQRTEQGDSAMYLCAGSSGTYEQYFGPGTRLTVT.

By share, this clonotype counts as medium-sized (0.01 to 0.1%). CDR3 nucleotide sequence: TGCGCCAGCAGCTTGTTCACATCCGAGGGAGCTTTCTTT. Its protein is CASSLFTSEGAFF. V and J are TRBV5-1 and TRBJ1-1, with no clear D. V lost 1 base to trimming and J lost 10 bases, with 14 bases between them. Per the germline V gene, CDR1 is SGHRS and CDR2 is YFSETQ. The CDR3 spans 13 residues.

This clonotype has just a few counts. CDR3 sequence reads: CASSLGVPPDTQYF. CDR3 DNA sequence: TGCGCCAGCAGCTTGGGGGTACCGCCGGATACGCAGTATTTT. The V call is TRBV5-1, the J call TRBJ2-3; D gene unclear. Germline V gives CDR1 SGHRS, CDR2 YFSETQ. The CDR3 sequence is 14 residues long. The V end lost 0 bases, the J end lost 6 bases, and 11 bases lay between the germline ends.

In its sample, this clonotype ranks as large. Written as DNA, the CDR3 is TGTGCCAGCAGCCAAGAGTCCGCCTCGGCCGAGCAGTACTTC. Translating gives CASSQESASAEQYF. V and J are TRBV14 and TRBJ2-7; no firm D call. In germline, CDR1 is SGHDN, CDR2 FVKESK. The CDR3 totals 14 residues. The ends were cut back, 0 bases at V and 6 bases at J, with 12 bases in the middle.

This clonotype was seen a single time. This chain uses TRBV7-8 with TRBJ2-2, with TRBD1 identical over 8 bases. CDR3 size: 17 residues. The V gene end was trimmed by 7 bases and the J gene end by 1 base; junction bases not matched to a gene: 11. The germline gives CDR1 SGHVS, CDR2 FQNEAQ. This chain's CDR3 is CASIGWTGSGNTGELFF. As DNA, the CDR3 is TGTGCCAGCATAGGCTGGACAGGGAGCGGGAACACCGGGGAGCTGTTTTTT. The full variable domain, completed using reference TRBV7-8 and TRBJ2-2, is GAGVSQSPRYKVAKRGQDVALRCDPISGHVSLFWYQQALGQGPEFLTYFQNEAQLDKSGLPSDRFFAERPEGSVSTLKIQRTQQEDSAVYLCASIGWTGSGNTGELFFGEGSRLTVL.

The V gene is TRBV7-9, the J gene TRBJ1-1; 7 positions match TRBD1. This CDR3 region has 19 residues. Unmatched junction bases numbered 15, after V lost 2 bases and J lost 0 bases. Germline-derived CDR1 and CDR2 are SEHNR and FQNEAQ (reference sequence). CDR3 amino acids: CASSLWAGQTLPMNTEAFF. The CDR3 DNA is TGTGCCAGCAGCTTATGGGCGGGACAGACCCTCCCCATGAACACTGAAGCTTTCTTT.

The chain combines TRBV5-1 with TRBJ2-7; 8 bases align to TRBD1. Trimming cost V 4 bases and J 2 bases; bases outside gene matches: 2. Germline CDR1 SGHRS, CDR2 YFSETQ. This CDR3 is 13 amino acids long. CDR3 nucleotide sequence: TGCGCCAGCAGCCAACAGGGGGCCTACGAGCAGTACTTC. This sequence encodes CASSQQGAYEQYF.

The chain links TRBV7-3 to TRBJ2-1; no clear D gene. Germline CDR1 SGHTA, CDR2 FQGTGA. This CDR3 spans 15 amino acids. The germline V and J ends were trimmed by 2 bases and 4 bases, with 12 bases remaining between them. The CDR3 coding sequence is TGTGCCAGCAGCTTATTGCTTGCCGAGTACAATGAGCAGTTCTTC. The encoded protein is CASSLLLAEYNEQFF.

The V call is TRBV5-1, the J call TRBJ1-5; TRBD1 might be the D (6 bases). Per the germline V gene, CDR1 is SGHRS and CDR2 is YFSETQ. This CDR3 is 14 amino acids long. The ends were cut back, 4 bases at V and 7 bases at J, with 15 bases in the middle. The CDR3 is CASSEQGVGQPQHF. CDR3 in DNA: TGCGCCAGCAGCGAACAGGGAGTTGGGCAGCCCCAGCATTTT.

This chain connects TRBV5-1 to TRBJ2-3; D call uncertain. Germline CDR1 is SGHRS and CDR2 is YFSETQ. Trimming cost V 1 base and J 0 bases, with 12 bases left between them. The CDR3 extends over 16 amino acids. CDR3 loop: CASSLSPAPSTDTQYF. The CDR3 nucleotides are TGCGCCAGCAGCTTGTCGCCAGCTCCTAGCACAGATACGCAGTATTTT.

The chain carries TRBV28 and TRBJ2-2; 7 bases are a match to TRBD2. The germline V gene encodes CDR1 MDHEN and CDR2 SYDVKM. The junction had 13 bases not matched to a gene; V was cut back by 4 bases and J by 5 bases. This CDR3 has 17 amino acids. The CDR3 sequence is CASSSNVGLGGTGELFF. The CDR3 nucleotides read TGTGCCAGCAGTTCAAACGTCGGACTAGGTGGGACCGGGGAGCTGTTTTTT. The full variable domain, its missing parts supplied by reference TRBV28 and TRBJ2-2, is DVKVTQSSRYLVKRTGEKVFLECVQDMDHENMFWYRQDPGLGLRLIYFSYDVKMKEKGDIPEGYSVSREKKERFSLILESASTNQTSMYLCASSSNVGLGGTGELFFGEGSRLTVL.

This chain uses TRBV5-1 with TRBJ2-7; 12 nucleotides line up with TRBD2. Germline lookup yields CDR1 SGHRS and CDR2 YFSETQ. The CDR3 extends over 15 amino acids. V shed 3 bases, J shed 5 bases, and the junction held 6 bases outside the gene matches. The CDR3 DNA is TGCGCCAGCAGCTACAGACTAGCGGGAGAGAACGAGCAGTACTTC. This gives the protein CASSYRLAGENEQYF.

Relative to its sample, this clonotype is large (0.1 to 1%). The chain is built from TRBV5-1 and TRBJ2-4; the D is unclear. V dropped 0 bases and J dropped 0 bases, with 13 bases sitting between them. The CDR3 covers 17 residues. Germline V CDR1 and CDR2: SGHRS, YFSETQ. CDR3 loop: CASSLVGQIEAKNIQYF. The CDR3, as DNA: TGCGCCAGCAGCTTGGTAGGCCAGATTGAAGCCAAAAACATTCAGTACTTC. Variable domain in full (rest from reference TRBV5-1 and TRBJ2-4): KAGVTQTPRYLIKTRGQQVTLSCSPISGHRSVSWYQQTPGQGLQFLFEYFSETQRNKGNFPGRFSGRQFSNSRSEMNVSTLELGDSALYLCASSLVGQIEAKNIQYFGAGTRLSVL.